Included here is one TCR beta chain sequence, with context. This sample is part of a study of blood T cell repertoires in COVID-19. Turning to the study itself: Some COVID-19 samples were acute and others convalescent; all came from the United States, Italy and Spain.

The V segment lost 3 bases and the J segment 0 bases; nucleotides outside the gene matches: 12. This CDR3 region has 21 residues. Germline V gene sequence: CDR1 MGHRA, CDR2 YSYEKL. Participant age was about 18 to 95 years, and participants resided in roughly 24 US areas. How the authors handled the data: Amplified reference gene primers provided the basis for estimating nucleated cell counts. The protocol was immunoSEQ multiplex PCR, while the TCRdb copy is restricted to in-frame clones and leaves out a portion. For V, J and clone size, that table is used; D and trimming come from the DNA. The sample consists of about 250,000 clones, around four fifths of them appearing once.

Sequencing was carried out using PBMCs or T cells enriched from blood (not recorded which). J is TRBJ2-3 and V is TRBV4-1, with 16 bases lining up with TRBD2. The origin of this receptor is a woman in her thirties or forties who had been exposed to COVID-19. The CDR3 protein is CASSQGSPGLAGGTSTDTQYF. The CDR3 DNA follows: TGCGCCAGCAGCCAGGGAAGTCCGGGACTAGCGGGGGGGACTAGCACAGATACGCAGTATTTT.